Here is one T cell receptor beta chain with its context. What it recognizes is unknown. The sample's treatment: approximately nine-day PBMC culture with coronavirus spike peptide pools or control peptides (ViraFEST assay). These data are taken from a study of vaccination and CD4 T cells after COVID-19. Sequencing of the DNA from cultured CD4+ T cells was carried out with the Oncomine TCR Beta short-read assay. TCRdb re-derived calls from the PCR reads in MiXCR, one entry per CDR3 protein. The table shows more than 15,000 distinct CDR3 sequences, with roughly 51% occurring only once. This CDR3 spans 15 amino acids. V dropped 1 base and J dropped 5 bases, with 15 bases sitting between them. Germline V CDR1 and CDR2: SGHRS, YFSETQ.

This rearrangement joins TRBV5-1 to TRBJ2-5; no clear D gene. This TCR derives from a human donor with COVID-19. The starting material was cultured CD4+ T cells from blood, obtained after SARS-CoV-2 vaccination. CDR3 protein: CASSLSADLQETQYF. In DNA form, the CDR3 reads TGCGCCAGCAGCTTGTCCGCTGACCTCCAGGAGACCCAGTACTTC.